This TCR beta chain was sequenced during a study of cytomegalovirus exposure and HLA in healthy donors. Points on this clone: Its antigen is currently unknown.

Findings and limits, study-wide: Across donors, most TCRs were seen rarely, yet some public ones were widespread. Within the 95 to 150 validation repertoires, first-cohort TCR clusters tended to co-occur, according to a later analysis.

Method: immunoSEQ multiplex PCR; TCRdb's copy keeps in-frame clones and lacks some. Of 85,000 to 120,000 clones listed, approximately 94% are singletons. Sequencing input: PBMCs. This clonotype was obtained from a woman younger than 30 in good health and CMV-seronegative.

The CDR3 protein is CASSLGDTNYGYTF. CDR3 nucleotide sequence: TGTGCCAGTAGCTTGGGGGACACAAACTATGGCTACACCTTC. This rearrangement joins TRBV19 to TRBJ1-2; maybe TRBD1 (6 bases). This CDR3 is 14 amino acids long. V lost 6 bases to trimming and J lost 2 bases, with 13 bases between them. Germline assignment: CDR1 LNHDA and CDR2 SQIVND (reference sequence). Looking up the rest from reference TRBV19 and TRBJ1-2 gives the full variable domain: DGGITQSPKYLFRKEGQNVTLSCEQNLNHDAMYWYRQDPGQGLRLIYYSQIVNDFQKGDIAEGYSVSREKKESFPLTVTSAQKNPTAFYLCASSLGDTNYGYTFGSGTRLTVV.